This T cell receptor beta chain was found in a study of vaccination and CD4 T cells after COVID-19. With the Oncomine TCR Beta short-read assay, DNA from cultured CD4+ T cells was sequenced. TCRdb re-called the PCR reads through MiXCR, storing one row per CDR3 protein. Of approximately 21,000 distinct CDR3 sequences listed, approximately 42% are singletons. The sample's time point: late sampling 161 to 241 days after vaccination in a few convalescent patients. As to treatment: roughly ten-day PBMC culture with coronavirus spike peptide pools or control peptides (ViraFEST assay). About this clonotype: Its antigen is not identified.

Sequenced here: CD4+ T cells from blood, cultured in vitro, sampled about 7 months after SARS-CoV-2 vaccination. The TCR originated in a human donor who had recovered from COVID-19.

In DNA form, the CDR3 reads TGTGCCAGCAGTTCACCGGGACTAGCGGATCTGACGGATACGCAGTATTTT. Its protein is CASSSPGLADLTDTQYF. V is TRBV28 and J is TRBJ2-3, with TRBD2 matching over 11 bases. The length of the CDR3 is 17 residues. CDR1 is MDHEN and CDR2 is SYDVKM in the germline V gene. V lost 4 bases, J lost 6 bases, and 12 bases stayed unmatched.